One and the same sample provided the 5 T cell receptor beta chains below, sequenced in a study of blood T cell repertoires in COVID-19. The method was immunoSEQ multiplex PCR; TCRdb's version includes in-frame clones alone and lacks a portion of them. Of tens of thousands of clones listed, approximately 84% are singletons. The material sequenced was peripheral blood. These receptors were taken from a man in his fifties or sixties with acute or convalescent COVID-19.

The chain uses TRBV12-3 or TRBV12-4 and TRBJ2-5; TRBD1 aligns across 7 bases. The V segment lost 5 bases and the J segment 1 base; nucleotides outside the gene matches: 1. This CDR3 comprises 13 residues. The CDR3 is CASSDRVQETQYF. The CDR3 bases are TGTGCCAGCAGTGACAGGGTCCAAGAGACCCAGTACTTC.

This clone was counted once. The V gene is TRBV6-2 or TRBV6-3, the J gene TRBJ2-5; 7 bases align to TRBD1. From germline, CDR1 is MNHEY and CDR2 SVGEGT. This CDR3 region has 12 residues. Germline trimming cut 4 bases from V and 5 bases from J; bases unmatched to any gene: 1. The CDR3 region is CASSSGGETQYF. The DNA for the CDR3 is TGTGCCAGCAGTTCAGGGGGTGAGACCCAGTACTTC.

The V gene is TRBV5-1, the J gene TRBJ2-7, with 9 bases matching TRBD1. This CDR3 contains 15 residues. V was pared by 5 bases and J by 1 base, with 7 bases of the junction left unmatched. Germline CDR1 reads SGHRS; CDR2 reads YFSETQ. CDR3 region: CASRVETGGSYEQYF. The CDR3 DNA is TGCGCCAGCAGAGTAGAGACAGGGGGGTCCTACGAGCAGTACTTC.

The chain combines TRBV12-5 with TRBJ1-2, with no clear D. V gave up 3 bases and J gave up 4 bases, with 9 bases separating them. The CDR3 length is 13 residues. Germline V gene lookup returns CDR1 LGHNT and CDR2 FRNRAP. This chain's CDR3 is CASGFRRGYGYTF. The DNA for the CDR3 is TGTGCTAGTGGTTTTCGACGGGGCTATGGCTACACCTTC.

The chain employs TRBV14 and TRBJ2-2; 8 bases map to TRBD1. With V trimmed by 4 bases and J by 6 bases, 7 bases remained unmatched. Germline V CDR1 and CDR2: SGHDN, FVKESK. This CDR3 contains 15 residues. CDR3 sequence reads: CASSPRTGPAGELFF. CDR3 in DNA: TGTGCCAGCAGCCCTCGGACAGGGCCCGCCGGGGAGCTGTTTTTT.